Following are 19 T cell receptor beta chains from one sample sequenced in a study of blood T cell repertoires in COVID-19 (dated by TCRdb to the early 2020s). Receptors were amplified or captured by the immunoSEQ multiplex PCR assay. TCRdb holds this immuneACCESS table with in-frame rearrangements only. Some clones are missing; in checked studies, unresolved V genes explain under half, and the rest has no known cause. The sample table lists 200,000 to 250,000 clones, roughly 84% of them with a count of one. The ten largest clones capture around 0.98% of the sample. Input material: peripheral blood. The receptors derive from a man aged 35 to 55 with acute or convalescent COVID-19.

The J gene is TRBJ1-1, the V gene TRBV7-9; 11 nucleotides match TRBD1. The CDR3 is made up of 16 amino acids. Germline values: CDR1 SEHNR, CDR2 FQNEAQ (reference sequence). The V gene end was trimmed by 5 bases and the J gene end by 4 bases; junction bases not matched to a gene: 9. CDR3 loop: CASSPTDRGRSTEAFF. In DNA form, the CDR3 reads TGTGCCAGCAGCCCAACGGACAGGGGGCGGAGCACTGAAGCTTTCTTT.

The genes are TRBV5-1 and TRBJ1-1; the match to TRBD1 covers 9 bases. Germline assignment: CDR1 SGHRS and CDR2 YFSETQ. The CDR3 spans 16 residues. V was clipped by 4 bases and J by 0 bases; unmatched bases: 7. The CDR3 DNA follows: TGCGCCAGCAGCCTGGGGACAGGGAGCGTGAACACTGAAGCTTTCTTT. Its protein product is CASSLGTGSVNTEAFF.

J is TRBJ1-1 and V is TRBV10-2; D is unresolved. V lost 3 bases to trimming and J lost 8 bases, with 7 bases between them. The germline gives CDR1 WSHSY, CDR2 SAAADI. The CDR3 consists of 11 residues. CDR3: CASSDRSEAFF. The CDR3, as DNA: TGCGCCAGCAGTGACAGGTCAGAAGCTTTCTTT.

This clone was recorded a few times. The rearrangement joins TRBV5-1 to TRBJ1-2; D remains unclear. The CDR3 loop spans 16 amino acids. The V gene's germline CDR1 is SGHRS and CDR2 YFSETQ. V lost 4 bases and J 0 bases, leaving 16 bases between the germline ends. CDR3 loop: CASSPGSDIANYGYTF. In DNA, the CDR3 is TGCGCCAGCAGCCCCGGTTCCGACATAGCTAACTATGGCTACACCTTC.

The genes are TRBV2 and TRBJ1-2, with 7 bases fitting TRBD1. The germline gives CDR1 SNHLY, CDR2 FYNNEI. Germline trimming cut 8 bases from V and 8 bases from J; bases unmatched to any gene: 14. The CDR3 consists of 14 residues. CDR3 sequence (DNA): TGTGCCAGCTCAATCTTACAGGGGAGCAGGGGCTACACCTTC. Encoded protein: CASSILQGSRGYTF.

V gene TRBV7-2 combines with J gene TRBJ2-5, with 7 bases aligning to TRBD1. V shed 5 bases and J 4 bases; nucleotides not matched to a gene: 7. This CDR3 is 14 amino acids long. CDR1 is SGHTA, CDR2 FQGNSA, per germline. The CDR3 sequence: CASSPQGVGETQYF. Here the CDR3 DNA reads TGTGCCAGCAGCCCGCAGGGGGTGGGAGAGACCCAGTACTTC.

The rearrangement uses TRBV4-2 and TRBJ2-2; 7 bases map to TRBD2. This CDR3 has 18 residues. The germline V gene encodes CDR1 LGHNA and CDR2 YNFKEQ. V was clipped by 4 bases and J by 5 bases; unmatched bases: 16. As DNA, the CDR3 is TGTGCCAGCAGCCCGCAGTTAGGCGCGGGGGACTTAACCGGGGAGCTGTTTTTT. Translated: CASSPQLGAGDLTGELFF.

The rearrangement uses TRBV19 and TRBJ1-1, with 7 nucleotides matching TRBD1. CDR1 and CDR2 (germline): LNHDA, SQIVND (reference sequence). The CDR3 sequence is 16 residues long. V shed 6 bases and J 3 bases; nucleotides not matched to a gene: 13. The CDR3 reads CASSPDRTEFYTEAFF. The CDR3 DNA sequence: TGTGCCAGTAGCCCGGACAGGACGGAGTTTTACACTGAAGCTTTCTTT. Based on the CDR3 plus reference TRBV19 and TRBJ1-1, the full variable domain is DGGITQSPKYLFRKEGQNVTLSCEQNLNHDAMYWYRQDPGQGLRLIYYSQIVNDFQKGDIAEGYSVSREKKESFPLTVTSAQKNPTAFYLCASSPDRTEFYTEAFFGQGTRLTVV.

The rearrangement links TRBV19 to TRBJ2-3; the match to TRBD2 covers 9 bases. The germline CDR1 and CDR2 sequences are LNHDA and SQIVND (reference sequence). With 6 bases clipped from V and 6 bases from J, the junction kept 10 bases outside the gene matches. This CDR3 region has 15 residues. The CDR3 DNA follows: TGTGCCAGTAGCAATCTAGCGGGGCCGCGGGATACGCAGTATTTT. This codes for CASSNLAGPRDTQYF.

CDR3 loop: CASSFPTGEAFF. The CDR3 nucleotides read TGTGCCAGCAGCTTCCCGACAGGGGAAGCTTTCTTT. This rearrangement joins TRBV7-9 to TRBJ1-1; 7 bases agree with TRBD1. The germline V gene encodes CDR1 SEHNR and CDR2 FQNEAQ (reference sequence). This CDR3 has 12 residues. V was pared by 3 bases and J by 8 bases, with 3 bases of the junction left unmatched.

The chain uses TRBV4-1 and TRBJ1-5; D gene ambiguous. Trimming removed 0 bases from V and 5 bases from J, with 14 bases in between. The germline gives CDR1 MGHRA, CDR2 YSYEKL. The CDR3 sequence is 16 residues long. CDR3 amino acids: CASSQEVREVDQPQHF. The CDR3 region has the DNA TGCGCCAGCAGCCAAGAGGTTCGGGAGGTGGATCAGCCCCAGCATTTT.

The V and J genes are TRBV12-3 or TRBV12-4 and TRBJ1-4; TRBD1 is a possible D gene (5 bases). The CDR3 extends over 13 amino acids. Trimming took off 3 bases at V and 11 bases at J, with 13 bases between the two ends. In nucleotides, the CDR3 is TGTGCCAGCAGTTTGCAGGGTTTGGACAAACTGTTTTTT. Its translation: CASSLQGLDKLFF.

The chain joins TRBV3-1 (or the pseudogene TRBV3-2) to TRBJ2-5; 7 nucleotides agree with TRBD1. The V and J ends lost 5 bases and 0 bases, in that order; junction bases with no gene match: 9. This CDR3 has 16 amino acids. In germline, CDR1 is LGHDT, CDR2 YNNKEL (reference sequence). CDR3 DNA: TGTGCCAGCAGCTGGGACAGCCGAGTGTACCAAGAGACCCAGTACTTC. Translated, it gives CASSWDSRVYQETQYF.

The chain combines TRBV5-6 with TRBJ2-1; TRBD1 might be the D (6 bases). Germline V gene lookup returns CDR1 SGHDT and CDR2 YYEEEE. This CDR3 is 17 amino acids long. V lost 0 bases and J lost 6, with 19 bases in between. The DNA for the CDR3 is TGTGCCAGCAGCTTGGATTCAGGGACAACCTTGGGCAATGAGCAGTTCTTC. Translated, it gives CASSLDSGTTLGNEQFF.

This chain joins TRBV5-6 and TRBJ1-1, with a weak D call TRBD1 (5 bases). Germline values: CDR1 SGHDT, CDR2 YYEEEE. Between the trimmed V and J ends, which lost 0 bases and 1 base, there was a span of 10 bases. This CDR3 comprises 15 residues. The chain's CDR3 is CASSLGGGANTEAFF. The CDR3 region has the DNA TGTGCCAGCAGCTTGGGGGGAGGGGCGAACACTGAAGCTTTCTTT. Full variable domain (remainder filled in from reference TRBV5-6 and TRBJ1-1): DAGVTQSPTHLIKTRGQQVTLRCSPKSGHDTVSWYQQALGQGPQFIFQYYEEEERQRGNFPDRFSGHQFPNYSSELNVNALLLGDSALYLCASSLGGGANTEAFFGQGTRLTVV.

The J gene is TRBJ2-3, the V gene TRBV18; D uncertain. Trimming removed 3 bases at V and 4 bases at J, with 8 bases between. This CDR3 comprises 13 residues. Germline V CDR1 and CDR2: KGHSH, LQKENI. In DNA, the CDR3 is TGTGCCAGCTCACCGATCCAGGCAGATACGCAGTATTTT. This encodes CASSPIQADTQYF.

This clone occurred a few times. The rearrangement links TRBV15 to TRBJ2-5, with TRBD2 identical over 7 bases. The junction had 5 bases not matched to a gene; V was cut back by 1 base and J by 6 bases. The CDR3 length is 14 residues. From germline, CDR1 is LNHNV and CDR2 YYDKDF (reference sequence). The CDR3 sequence: CATSRGGSGQTQYF. CDR3 sequence (DNA): TGTGCCACCAGCAGAGGCGGGAGTGGGCAGACCCAGTACTTC.

V gene TRBV7-8 combines with J gene TRBJ2-5, with D possibly TRBD1 on 6 matching bases. Germline CDR1 SGHVS, CDR2 FQNEAQ. CDR3 length: 16 residues. Trimming cost V 5 bases and J 4 bases, with 20 bases left between them. CDR3 in amino acids: CASSLTGIVVRETQYF. The CDR3 region has the DNA TGTGCCAGCAGCCTCACAGGGATCGTGGTGAGAGAGACCCAGTACTTC.

This clone showed up just once. The rearrangement uses TRBV9 and TRBJ2-1, with D possibly matching TRBD2 (5 bases). CDR1 is SGDLS, CDR2 YYNGEE, per germline. The germline V and J ends were trimmed by 0 bases and 7 bases, with 17 bases remaining between them. The CDR3 sequence is 16 residues long. The CDR3 region is CASSVVSTRSVNEQFF. In DNA form, the CDR3 reads TGTGCCAGCAGCGTAGTATCTACTAGATCCGTGAATGAGCAGTTCTTC.